A single sample is the source of the 11 T cell receptor beta chains below, sequenced in a study of OX40 agonist ivuxolimab in advanced cancers. TCRdb's copy holds only in-frame clones and misses some; the assay was immunoSEQ multiplex PCR. Of about 41,000 clones listed, around four fifths are singletons. The sequencing used CD4+ or CD8+ T cells sorted from blood, collected in a trial of the OX40 agonist ivuxolimab. Receptors were obtained from an adult with an advanced solid tumor such as melanoma, head and neck, liver or kidney cancer.

CDR3: CASSLGVSLNTGELFF. CDR3 bases: TGCGCCAGCAGCTTGGGGGTGTCGTTGAACACCGGGGAGCTGTTTTTT. The chain carries TRBV5-1 and TRBJ2-2; D is unclear. Germline V gene data show CDR1 as SGHRS and CDR2 as YFSETQ. V gave up 0 bases and J gave up 1 base, with 10 bases separating them. The CDR3 is made up of 16 amino acids.

The V and J genes are TRBV19 and TRBJ2-1; D is unresolved. V was cut by 5 bases and J by 7 bases, with 12 bases left in between. CDR1 and CDR2 from the germline V gene are LNHDA and SQIVND (reference sequence). The CDR3 contains 13 residues. The CDR3 coding sequence is TGTGCCAGTAGTTTTTTGACTTCAAATGAGCAGTTCTTC. It is translated as CASSFLTSNEQFF. The variable domain in full, completed from reference TRBV19 and TRBJ2-1, reads DGGITQSPKYLFRKEGQNVTLSCEQNLNHDAMYWYRQDPGQGLRLIYYSQIVNDFQKGDIAEGYSVSREKKESFPLTVTSAQKNPTAFYLCASSFLTSNEQFFGPGTRLTVL.

This clone has only a few counts. V is TRBV5-6 and J is TRBJ1-3; the D gene is possibly TRBD1 (5 bases). From germline, CDR1 is SGHDT and CDR2 YYEEEE. Trimming removed 2 bases at V and 2 bases at J, with 20 bases between. There are 18 residues in the CDR3. The CDR3 DNA reads as TGTGCCAGCAGCTTCCGCGGGGCAAAAAGGGGTACTGGAAACACCATATATTTT. It is translated as CASSFRGAKRGTGNTIYF.

With respect to this clone: Other DNA sequences from this sample encode an identical CDR3 as well. The chain combines TRBV28 with TRBJ2-2; D is uncertain. Germline lookup yields CDR1 MDHEN and CDR2 SYDVKM. Trimming took 7 bases from V and 8 from J, leaving 8 bases between them. The CDR3 covers 11 residues. CDR3 loop: CASTITGELFF. The DNA of the CDR3 is TGTGCCAGCACCATCACTGGGGAGCTGTTTTTT.

The chain couples TRBV14 to TRBJ1-2, with TRBD1 matching over 7 bases. The germline CDR1 and CDR2 sequences are SGHDN and FVKESK. V was clipped by 5 bases and J by 8 bases; unmatched bases: 14. This CDR3 is 15 amino acids long. CDR3 residues: CASSKSRDSPSGYTF. In DNA form, the CDR3 reads TGTGCCAGCAGCAAGTCCCGGGACAGCCCTAGCGGCTACACCTTC. The full variable domain, its missing parts supplied by reference TRBV14 and TRBJ1-2, is EAGVTQFPSHSVIEKGQTVTLRCDPISGHDNLYWYRRVMGKEIKFLLHFVKESKQDESGMPNNRFLAERTGGTYSTLKVQPAELEDSGVYFCASSKSRDSPSGYTFGSGTRLTVV.

The chain recombines TRBV28 with TRBJ1-2, with unresolved D. This CDR3 spans 14 amino acids. The germline V gene encodes CDR1 MDHEN and CDR2 SYDVKM. Trimming removed 2 bases at V and 3 bases at J, with 10 bases between. CDR3 loop: CASSLTLRDYGYTF. DNA of the CDR3: TGTGCCAGCAGTTTAACGTTGCGGGACTATGGCTACACCTTC.

The chain has TRBV5-1 and TRBJ2-1, with D unresolved. Germline V gene lookup returns CDR1 SGHRS and CDR2 YFSETQ. The V end lost 0 bases, the J end lost 5 bases, and 0 bases lay between the germline ends. CDR3 length equals 11 residues. The CDR3 region is CASSLDNEQFF. In DNA form, the CDR3 reads TGCGCCAGCAGCTTGGACAATGAGCAGTTCTTC.

V and J are TRBV10-2 and TRBJ1-2; D unclear. The length of the CDR3 is 16 residues. V lost 4 bases and J 0 bases, leaving 15 bases between the germline ends. CDR1 and CDR2 from the germline V gene are WSHSY and SAAADI. The CDR3 DNA sequence: TGCGCCAGCAGTGCCGGACCTCAGAGGGCTAACTATGGCTACACCTTC. Protein: CASSAGPQRANYGYTF.

This clone was counted once. V usage is TRBV7-9 and J usage is TRBJ2-5, with 7 nucleotides matching TRBD2. Germline V gene data show CDR1 as SEHNR and CDR2 as FQNEAQ (reference sequence). The CDR3 extends over 19 amino acids. V gave up 1 base and J gave up 2 bases; unmatched junction bases: 16. The CDR3 sequence is CASSLGPLWEGLRQETQYF. CDR3 coding DNA: TGTGCCAGCAGCTTAGGACCTTTGTGGGAGGGCTTGAGGCAAGAGACCCAGTACTTC.

The chain recombines TRBV19 with TRBJ1-5; D is perhaps TRBD1 (6 bases). The germline V gene has CDR1 LNHDA and CDR2 SQIVND (reference sequence). The CDR3 runs 16 residues. V lost 0 bases and J 6 bases, leaving 15 bases between the germline ends. CDR3 amino acids: CASSIEGAGEGQPQHF. In DNA form, the CDR3 reads TGTGCCAGTAGTATAGAGGGCGCAGGGGAAGGTCAGCCCCAGCATTTT.

This clone was seen a few times. V gene TRBV5-1 combines with J gene TRBJ1-1; 9 positions agree with TRBD1. With 0 bases clipped from V and 11 bases from J, the junction kept 2 bases outside the gene matches. Germline CDR1 reads SGHRS; CDR2 reads YFSETQ. The length of the CDR3 is 12 residues. The CDR3 DNA reads TGCGCCAGCAGCTTGGGGACAGGGGAGGCTTTCTTT. Its protein is CASSLGTGEAFF.